The clone carrying this T cell receptor (beta chain) was counted at least ten times. The antigen remains unidentified. This record comes from a study of identical twins. Study-level results: Among monozygotic twins, out-of-frame TCR alpha sharing exceeded what models predicted.

Every one of the donors was a healthy Caucasian. CDR1 MNHEY and CDR2 SMNVEV come from the germline V gene (reference sequence). CDR3 length: 15 residues. V was cut by 3 bases and J by 2 bases, with 14 bases left in between. TCRdb reprocessed the 5' RACE reads via MiXCR and lists one record per CDR3 protein. The data contain 550,000 to 700,000 distinct CDR3 sequences, 21% of them seen just once; the ten biggest clones take up 4% to 4.5%. The same data also went into a second study, on T cells expressing NK-cell markers. That work adds: The authors applied an anti-gamma-delta TCR antibody in several experiments, and it restricted sorting to alpha-beta TCR T cells. Evidence did not settle whether expanded NKG2C+ T cell clones targeted HCMV.

V and J are TRBV27 and TRBJ2-7, with D perhaps matching TRBD1 or TRBD2 (6 bases each). The source of this sequence is a woman aged 18-29 years in good health. Input material: PBMCs. The CDR3 is CASSLRQGRTYEQYF. CDR3 nucleotide sequence: TGTGCCAGCAGTTTGAGGCAGGGGAGGACCTACGAGCAGTACTTC.